This T cell receptor beta chain was found in a study of cytomegalovirus exposure and HLA in healthy donors. V lost 6 bases and J lost 14, with 14 bases in between. There are 11 residues in the CDR3. From germline, CDR1 is DFQATT and CDR2 SNEGSKA (reference sequence). Data came from immunoSEQ multiplex PCR; TCRdb stores just in-frame clones and leaves some out. This repertoire shows 100,000 to 150,000 clones, about 85% found once; its top ten account for approximately 2%. The sequenced material came from PBMCs. This chain joins TRBV20-1 and TRBJ1-6; D unresolved. The sequence came from a woman aged 25 to 39 in good health and CMV-seronegative. DNA for the CDR3: TGCAGTGCCTTAGAGGATGCGGCCCTCCACTTT. Encoded protein: CSALEDAALHF.